One and the same sample provided the 7 T cell receptor beta chains below, sequenced in a study of blood T cell repertoires in COVID-19 (dated by TCRdb to 2019 to 2021). The library came from the immunoSEQ multiplex PCR assay. Not all clones reach the TCRdb copy of this immuneACCESS table, which keeps in-frame sequences only. Checked studies attribute under half of the gap to unresolved V genes and leave the rest unexplained. This sample has some 15,000 clones in its table, and 89% of those were observed once. The ten largest clones add up to approximately 3.1% of the sample. Source material: peripheral blood. The receptors originated from a human donor in a cohort sampled during active COVID-19.

The rearrangement links TRBV5-4 to TRBJ2-5; TRBD2 matches 12 bases. Germline loops: CDR1 SGHNT, CDR2 YYREEE (reference sequence). The CDR3 spans 16 residues. The V segment lost 0 bases and the J segment 7 bases; nucleotides outside the gene matches: 7. The DNA of the CDR3 is TGTGCCAGCAGCTTGGTGACTAGCGGGGGCCTAGGGACCCAGTACTTC. Protein sequence: CASSLVTSGGLGTQYF.

In nucleotides, the CDR3 is TGCGCCAGCAGTCAAGGACAGCCAGTCTATGGCTACACCTTC. As protein: CASSQGQPVYGYTF. The rearrangement uses TRBV23-1 and TRBJ1-2; D may be TRBD1 (6 bases). TRBV23-1 carries the ORF label, with uncertain function. The CDR3 spans 14 residues. Trimming removed 2 bases from V and 4 bases from J, with 11 bases in between.

This clone has just one count. The rearrangement uses TRBV20-1 and TRBJ2-2; 9 bases fit TRBD1. V was clipped by 4 bases and J by 5 bases; unmatched bases: 5. The CDR3 runs to 14 residues. Germline CDR1 and CDR2: DFQATT and SNEGSKA (reference sequence). In nucleotides, the CDR3 is TGCAGTGCTATTGAGACAGGGGGGACCGGGGAGCTGTTTTTT. Translating it yields CSAIETGGTGELFF.

This clone turned up a few times. The V call is TRBV24-1, the J call TRBJ2-2; 8 bases align to TRBD1. In germline, CDR1 is KGHDR, CDR2 SFDVKD. This CDR3 has 16 residues. V was pared by 2 bases and J by 8 bases, with 9 bases of the junction left unmatched. The CDR3 nucleotides are TGTGCCACCAGTGATTCAGGACAGGGCCCCCTTGGGGAGCTGTTTTTT. Translation: CATSDSGQGPLGELFF.

V and J are TRBV11-1 and TRBJ2-1, with D tentatively TRBD2 (5 bases). Trimming shortened V by 1 base and J by 7 bases, and 8 bases separated the two germline ends. Germline V gene sequence: CDR1 SGHAT, CDR2 FQDESV (reference sequence). The CDR3 is 13 amino acids. CDR3 protein: CASSLVRGNEQFF. The CDR3 DNA reads as TGTGCCAGCAGCTTAGTCCGGGGAAATGAGCAGTTCTTC.

The V gene is TRBV19, the J gene TRBJ1-2; D gene uncertain. V shed 3 bases and J shed 1 base, with 12 bases lying between them. CDR3 size: 15 residues. From germline, CDR1 is LNHDA and CDR2 SQIVND (reference sequence). The CDR3 sequence is CASSILRGFNYGYTF. The CDR3 DNA follows: TGTGCCAGTAGTATTTTGAGAGGATTTAACTATGGCTACACCTTC.

The chain couples TRBV29-1 to TRBJ1-1; a possible D gene is TRBD1 (5 bases). Germline values: CDR1 SQVTM, CDR2 ANQGSEA. The CDR3 consists of 13 residues. Trimming removed 7 bases from V and 0 bases from J, with 12 bases in between. This CDR3 reads CSAAGRLNTEAFF. The CDR3 coding sequence is TGCAGCGCTGCGGGGCGGCTGAACACTGAAGCTTTCTTT. Full variable domain (outside the CDR3, taken from reference TRBV29-1 and TRBJ1-1): SAVISQKPSRDICQRGTSLTIQCQVDSQVTMMFWYRQQPGQSLTLIATANQGSEATYESGFVIDKFPISRPNLTFSTLTVSNMSPEDSSIYLCSAAGRLNTEAFFGQGTRLTVV.